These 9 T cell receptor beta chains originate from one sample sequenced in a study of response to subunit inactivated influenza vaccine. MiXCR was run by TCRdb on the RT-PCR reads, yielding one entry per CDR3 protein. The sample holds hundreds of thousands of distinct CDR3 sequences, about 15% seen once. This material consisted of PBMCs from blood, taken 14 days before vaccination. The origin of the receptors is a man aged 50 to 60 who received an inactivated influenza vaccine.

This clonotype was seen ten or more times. CDR3 nucleotide sequence: TGTGCCAGCAGCAGGGACAGGGGGCTCGAGCAGTACTTC. Residues: CASSRDRGLEQYF. The chain has TRBV7-9 and TRBJ2-7; 12 bases map to TRBD1. CDR3 size: 13 residues. Losses at the gene ends were 5 bases for V and 6 bases for J; bases not matched to a gene: 2. CDR1 is SEHNR, CDR2 FQNEAQ, per germline (reference sequence). Full variable domain (missing parts from reference TRBV7-9 and TRBJ2-7): DTGVSQNPRHKITKRGQNVTFRCDPISEHNRLYWYRQTLGQGPEFLTYFQNEAQLEKSRLLSDRFSAERPKGSFSTLEIQRTEQGDSAMYLCASSRDRGLEQYFGPGTRLTVT.

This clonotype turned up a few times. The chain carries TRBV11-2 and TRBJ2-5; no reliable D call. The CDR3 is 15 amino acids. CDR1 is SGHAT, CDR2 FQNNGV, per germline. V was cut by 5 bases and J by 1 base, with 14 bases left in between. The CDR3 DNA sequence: TGTGCCAGCAGCCCGACGGTGGCTCTCCAAGAGACCCAGTACTTC. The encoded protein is CASSPTVALQETQYF.

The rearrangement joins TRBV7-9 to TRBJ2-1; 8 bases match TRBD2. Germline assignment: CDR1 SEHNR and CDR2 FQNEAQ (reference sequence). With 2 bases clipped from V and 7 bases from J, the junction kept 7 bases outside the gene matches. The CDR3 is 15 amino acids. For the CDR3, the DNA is TGTGCCAGCAGCTTAATTTTAGCGGGAAGGAATGAGCAGTTCTTC. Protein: CASSLILAGRNEQFF. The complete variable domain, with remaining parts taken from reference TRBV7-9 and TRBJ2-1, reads DTGVSQNPRHKITKRGQNVTFRCDPISEHNRLYWYRQTLGQGPEFLTYFQNEAQLEKSRLLSDRFSAERPKGSFSTLEIQRTEQGDSAMYLCASSLILAGRNEQFFGPGTRLTVL.

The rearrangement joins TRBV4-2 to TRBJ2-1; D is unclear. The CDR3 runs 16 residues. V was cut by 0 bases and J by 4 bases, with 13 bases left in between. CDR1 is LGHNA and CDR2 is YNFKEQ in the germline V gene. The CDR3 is CASSQDLATPYNEQFF. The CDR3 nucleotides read TGTGCCAGCAGCCAAGACTTGGCCACCCCTTACAATGAGCAGTTCTTC.

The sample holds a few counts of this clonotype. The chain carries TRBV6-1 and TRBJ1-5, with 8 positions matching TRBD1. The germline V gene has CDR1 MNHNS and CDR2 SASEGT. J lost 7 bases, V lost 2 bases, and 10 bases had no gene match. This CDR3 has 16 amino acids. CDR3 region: CASSEQKDRVWQPQHF. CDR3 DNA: TGTGCCAGCAGTGAACAAAAGGACAGGGTATGGCAGCCCCAGCATTTT.

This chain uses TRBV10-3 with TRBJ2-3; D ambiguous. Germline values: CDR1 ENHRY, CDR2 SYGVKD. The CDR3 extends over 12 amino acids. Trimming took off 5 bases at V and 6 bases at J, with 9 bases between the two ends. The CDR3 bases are TGTGCCATCAGTATCAATGCGGATACGCAGTATTTT. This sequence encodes CAISINADTQYF.

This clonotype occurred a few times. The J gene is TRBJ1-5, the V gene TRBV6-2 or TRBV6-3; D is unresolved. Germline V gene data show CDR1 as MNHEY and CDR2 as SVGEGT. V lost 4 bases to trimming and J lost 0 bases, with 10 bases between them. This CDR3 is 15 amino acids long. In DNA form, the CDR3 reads TGTGCCAGCAGTTTACAGATGTATAGCAATCAGCCCCAGCATTTT. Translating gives CASSLQMYSNQPQHF.

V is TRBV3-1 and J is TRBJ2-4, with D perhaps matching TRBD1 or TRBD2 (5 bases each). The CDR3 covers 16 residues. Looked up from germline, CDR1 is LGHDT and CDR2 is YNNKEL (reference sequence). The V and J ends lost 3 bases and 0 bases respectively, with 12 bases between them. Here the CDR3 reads CASSHGTQLAKNIQYF. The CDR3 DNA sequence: TGTGCCAGCAGCCATGGGACCCAACTAGCCAAAAACATTCAGTACTTC.

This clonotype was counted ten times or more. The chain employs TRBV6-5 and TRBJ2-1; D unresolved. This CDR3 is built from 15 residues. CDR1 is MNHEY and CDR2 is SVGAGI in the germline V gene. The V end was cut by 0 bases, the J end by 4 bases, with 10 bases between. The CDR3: CASSYSTVIYNEQFF. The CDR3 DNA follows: TGTGCCAGCAGTTACTCGACTGTCATTTACAATGAGCAGTTCTTC.